The clone carrying this TCR beta chain was recorded a few times. The junction had 12 bases not matched to a gene; V was cut back by 3 bases and J by 5 bases. The CDR3 has 16 amino acids. Germline lookup yields CDR1 MNHNS and CDR2 SASEGT. Authors' methods: It was from reference gene primer amplification that nucleated cell counts were estimated. Using immunoSEQ multiplex PCR, the repertoire was profiled, and TCRdb retains in-frame clones only, with some absent. D and trimming come from the DNA, and the V and J calls and clone size come from that table. The sample contains a few hundred thousand clones, 84% of which appear only once. This specimen comes from a study of blood T cell repertoires in COVID-19. Looking at the study overall: The analysed material was cDNA or gDNA that came from T cells, B-cell-depleted T cells, or PBMCs.

Sequenced material: peripheral blood. The J gene is TRBJ1-1, the V gene TRBV6-1, with 7 bases aligning to TRBD1. The sequence came from a woman in her fifties or sixties with acute or convalescent COVID-19. CDR3 nucleotide sequence: TGTGCCAGCAGTGATGCGGGTAGGGGGCGGAAAACTGAAGCTTTCTTT. The encoded protein is CASSDAGRGRKTEAFF.